These T cell receptor beta chains were read from a single sample in a study of tumor-infiltrating lymphocytes in oesophageal squamous cell carcinoma. MiXCR, run by TCRdb on the PCR reads, gives a single entry per CDR3 protein. Among more than 9,000 distinct CDR3 sequences listed, around 50% were seen once. The source material was esophageal tumor tissue. All receptors derive from a male donor with esophageal squamous cell carcinoma. Both conserved end residues are part of each CDR3. D genes are given only for firm matches. For some rows the clone size is stated as once, few or many, or as a class when expanded; others skip it.

>TRBV5-6|14|TRBJ1-2|-|-
TGTGCCAGCAGCCGTCAACAGGGATTTTATGGCTACACCTTC
CASSRQQGFYGYTF
>TRBV6-1|14|TRBJ1-1|few|TRBD1
TGTGCCAGCAGCCCCAGGTCGGGGACAGGGGAAGCTTTCTTT
CASSPRSGTGEAFF
>TRBV7-2|11|TRBJ2-1|-|-
TGTGCCAGCAGCTTAGAGGATGAGCAGTTCTTC
CASSLEDEQFF
>TRBV5-4|14|TRBJ2-3|-|-
TGTGCCAGCAGCCAACAGGGCCGCACAGATACGCAGTATTTT
CASSQQGRTDTQYF
>TRBV7-6|17|TRBJ2-1|-|-
TGTGCCAGCAGCTTATCCCCGAGCGGTCTCTCCTACAATGAGCAGTTCTTC
CASSLSPSGLSYNEQFF
>TRBV7-3|15|TRBJ1-3|medium-sized|-
TGTGCCAGCAGCTTAAATGGGGGGCTTGGAAACACCATATATTTT
CASSLNGGLGNTIYF
>TRBV6-1|15|TRBJ2-5|-|TRBD2
TGTGCCAGCAGTGTGGGCAGCGGGGCTCAAGAGACCCAGTACTTC
CASSVGSGAQETQYF
>TRBV7-8|15|TRBJ1-4|-|-
TGTGCCAGCAGCTTATATGCAGGGTCTAATGAAAAACTGTTTTTT
CASSLYAGSNEKLFF
>TRBV11-1|14|TRBJ2-5|few|-
TGTGCCAGCAGCTTAGGGGGGGCTGGGGAGACCCAGTACTTC
CASSLGGAGETQYF
>TRBV19|14|TRBJ2-5|many|-
TGTGCCAGTACCCCGACAGGGAGGCGAGAGACCCAGTACTTC
CASTPTGRRETQYF
>TRBV11-3|15|TRBJ1-6|many|TRBD1
TGTGCCAGCAGCAGGCGGACAGGGGGCGTTTCACCCCTCCACTTT
CASSRRTGGVSPLHF
>TRBV14|13|TRBJ2-7|medium-sized|-
TGTGCCAGCAGCGCCGACTTCTACAATGAGCAGTACTTC
CASSADFYNEQYF
>TRBV5-1|14|TRBJ2-5|-|TRBD1
TGCGCCAGCAGCGCGACAGGGGACTCAGAGACCCAGTACTTC
CASSATGDSETQYF
>TRBV12-3/TRBV12-4|16|TRBJ2-2|-|-
TGTGCCAGCAGAACTCGGGGTGGGGCGGGAACCGGGGAGCTGTTTTTT
CASRTRGGAGTGELFF
>TRBV28|14|TRBJ2-7|many|TRBD1
TGTGCCACACATAACCGGGACAGCCCCTACGAGCAGTACTTC
CATHNRDSPYEQYF
>TRBV28|15|TRBJ2-7|few|-
TGTGCCAGCAGTGCCACGGTGGGGCAGGGCTACGAGCAGTACTTC
CASSATVGQGYEQYF
>TRBV9|14|TRBJ1-3|-|-
TGTGCCAGCAGCGCCCCGCGGGCCGGAAACACCATATATTTT
CASSAPRAGNTIYF
>TRBV7-3|17|TRBJ2-1|large|-
TGTGCCAGCAGCCCCCAGGCCCTAGGACTACGAGACAATGAGCAGTTCTTC
CASSPQALGLRDNEQFF
>TRBV24-1|12|TRBJ2-5|medium-sized|-
TGTGCCACCAGTGCCGTGGGAGAGACCCAGTACTTC
CATSAVGETQYF
>TRBV24-1|15|TRBJ2-1|-|-
TGTGCCACCAGTACGGGAACAGGGTCCTACAATGAGCAGTTCTTC
CATSTGTGSYNEQFF
>TRBV6-6|16|TRBJ2-1|-|TRBD2
TGTGCCAGCAAAGGACTAGCGGGAGCCTCGTTCAATGAGCAGTTCTTC
CASKGLAGASFNEQFF
>TRBV5-6|14|TRBJ1-4|many|-
TGTGCCAGCAGCTTGGTTGGGGTGACTGAAAAACTGTTTTTT
CASSLVGVTEKLFF
>TRBV7-9|15|TRBJ2-1|hyperexpanded|-
TGTGCCAGCAGCTTAGATAGGAGCGTAGCCGCTGAGCAGTTCTTC
CASSLDRSVAAEQFF
>TRBV7-3|15|TRBJ1-6|once|TRBD1
TGTGCCAGCAGCTTAAGACAGGGGGCGGAAGATGAGCAGTTCTTT
CASSLRQGAEDEQFF
>TRBV7-6|15|TRBJ1-4|-|-
TGTGCCAGCAGCTTAAAGCTTCAGACTAATGAAAAACTGTTTTTT
CASSLKLQTNEKLFF
>TRBV27|19|TRBJ1-2|many|-
TGTGCCAGCAGTTTTACGTACGGCCCAGGGGCCCTAAGTAGCTATGGCTACACCTTC
CASSFTYGPGALSSYGYTF